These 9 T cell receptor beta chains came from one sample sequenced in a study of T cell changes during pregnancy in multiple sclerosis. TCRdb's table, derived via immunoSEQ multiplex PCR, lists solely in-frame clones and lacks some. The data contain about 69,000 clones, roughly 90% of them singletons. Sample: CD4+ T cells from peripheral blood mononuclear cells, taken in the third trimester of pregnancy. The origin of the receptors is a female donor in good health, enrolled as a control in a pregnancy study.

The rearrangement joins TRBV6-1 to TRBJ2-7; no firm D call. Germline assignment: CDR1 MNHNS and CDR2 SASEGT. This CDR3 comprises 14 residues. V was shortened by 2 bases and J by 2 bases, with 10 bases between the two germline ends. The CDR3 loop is CASSEPGLTYEQYF. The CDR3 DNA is TGTGCCAGCAGTGAACCAGGATTGACCTACGAGCAGTACTTC.

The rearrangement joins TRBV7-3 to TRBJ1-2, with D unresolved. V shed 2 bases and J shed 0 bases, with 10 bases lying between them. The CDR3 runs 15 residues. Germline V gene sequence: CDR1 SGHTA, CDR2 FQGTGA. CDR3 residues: CASSLSGVANYGYTF. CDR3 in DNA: TGTGCCAGCAGCTTATCGGGAGTCGCTAACTATGGCTACACCTTC. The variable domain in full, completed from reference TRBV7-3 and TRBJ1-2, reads GAGVSQTPSNKVTEKGKYVELRCDPISGHTALYWYRQSLGQGPEFLIYFQGTGAADDSGLPNDRFFAVRPEGSVSTLKIQRTERGDSAVYLCASSLSGVANYGYTFGSGTRLTVV.

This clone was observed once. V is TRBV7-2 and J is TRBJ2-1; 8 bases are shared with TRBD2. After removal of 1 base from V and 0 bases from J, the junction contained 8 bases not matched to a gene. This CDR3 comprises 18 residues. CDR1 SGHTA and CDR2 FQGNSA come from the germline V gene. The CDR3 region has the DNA TGTGCCAGCAGCTTAGGGGGTCCGGGGGGGGACTCCTACAATGAGCAGTTCTTC. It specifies CASSLGGPGGDSYNEQFF.

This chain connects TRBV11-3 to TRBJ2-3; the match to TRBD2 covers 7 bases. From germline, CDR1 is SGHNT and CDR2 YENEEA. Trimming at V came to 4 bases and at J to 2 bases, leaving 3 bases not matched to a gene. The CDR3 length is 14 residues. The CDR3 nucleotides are TGTGCCAGCAGCTCTAGCGGAACCACAGATACGCAGTATTTT. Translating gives CASSSSGTTDTQYF.

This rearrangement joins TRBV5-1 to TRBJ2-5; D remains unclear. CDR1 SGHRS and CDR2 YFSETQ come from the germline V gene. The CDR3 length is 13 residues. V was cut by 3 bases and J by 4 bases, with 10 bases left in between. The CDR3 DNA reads TGCGCCAGCAGCTCGCAGTCTTCAGAGACCCAGTACTTC. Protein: CASSSQSSETQYF. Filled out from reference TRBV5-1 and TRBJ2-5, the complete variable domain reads KAGVTQTPRYLIKTRGQQVTLSCSPISGHRSVSWYQQTPGQGLQFLFEYFSETQRNKGNFPGRFSGRQFSNSRSEMNVSTLELGDSALYLCASSSQSSETQYFGPGTRLLVL.

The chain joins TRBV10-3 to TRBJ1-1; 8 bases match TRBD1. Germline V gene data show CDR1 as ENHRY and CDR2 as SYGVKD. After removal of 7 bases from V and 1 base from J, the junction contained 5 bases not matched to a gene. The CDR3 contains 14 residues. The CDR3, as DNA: TGTGCCATCACCGGGACAGGAACGAACACTGAAGCTTTCTTT. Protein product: CAITGTGTNTEAFF.

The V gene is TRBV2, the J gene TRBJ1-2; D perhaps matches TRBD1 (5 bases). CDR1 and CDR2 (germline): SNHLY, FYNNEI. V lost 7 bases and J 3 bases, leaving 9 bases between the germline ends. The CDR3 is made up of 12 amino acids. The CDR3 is CASTRDDYGYTF. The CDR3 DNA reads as TGTGCCAGCACGCGGGACGACTATGGCTACACCTTC.

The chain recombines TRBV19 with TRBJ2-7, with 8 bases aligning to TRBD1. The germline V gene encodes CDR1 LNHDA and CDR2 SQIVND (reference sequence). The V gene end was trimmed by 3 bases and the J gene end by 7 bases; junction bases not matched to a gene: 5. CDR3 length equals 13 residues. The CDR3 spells CASSIDGQGEQYF. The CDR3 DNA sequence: TGTGCCAGTAGTATCGACGGACAGGGAGAGCAGTACTTC.

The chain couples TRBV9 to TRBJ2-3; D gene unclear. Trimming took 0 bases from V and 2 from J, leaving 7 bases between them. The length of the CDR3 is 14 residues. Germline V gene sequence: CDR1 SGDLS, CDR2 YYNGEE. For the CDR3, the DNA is TGTGCCAGCAGCGTAGATGGCTCCACAGATACGCAGTATTTT. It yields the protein CASSVDGSTDTQYF.